The rows below give T cell receptor beta chains drawn from one sample of a study of T-cell reconstitution after alpha-beta-depleted transplantation in children. TCRdb re-analysed the PCR reads in MiXCR, keeping a single row per CDR3 protein. The table has some 640,000 distinct CDR3 sequences, 15% to 20% seen once. The source material was PBMCs from the stem cell graft donor, sampled from the stem cell graft. These receptor sequences come from a human donor who donated a stem cell graft to a child with acute myeloid leukemia. Both conserved end residues are part of each CDR3. The D gene is left open where the match is weak. Clone size is shown for a subset of rows, as once, few, many or a class of expanded clone.

D gene,V gene,J gene,clone size,CDR3 DNA,CDR3 protein
NA,TRBV12-3/TRBV12-4,TRBJ1-3,many,TGTGCCAGCAGTTTTTATGGTGCCTCTGGCTCTGGAAACACCATATATTTT,CASSFYGASGSGNTIYF
TRBD1,TRBV5-1,TRBJ2-5,NA,TGCGCCAGCTTTTTGGACAGGGCAGAGACCCAGTACTTC,CASFLDRAETQYF
TRBD2,TRBV20-1,TRBJ2-5,many,TGCAGTGCTTCCTCTAGCGGGGCCAGCCAAGAGACCCAGTACTTC,CSASSSGASQETQYF
TRBD1,TRBV29-1,TRBJ1-1,many,TGCAGCGTTCAACAGGGGTCAAACCGGGAAGCTTTCTTT,CSVQQGSNREAFF
TRBD1,TRBV6-5,TRBJ1-3,many,TGTGCCAGCAACATGAACAGGGGAATAGGAAACACCATATATTTT,CASNMNRGIGNTIYF
TRBD2,TRBV5-4,TRBJ2-2,NA,TGTGCCAGCAGCTTGGCATTCACCGGGACTAGTGCGAACACCGGGGAGCTGTTTTTT,CASSLAFTGTSANTGELFF
NA,TRBV9,TRBJ1-1,NA,TGTGCCAGCAGCGTAGAGAGGGGGGGTGAAGCTTTCTTT,CASSVERGGEAFF
TRBD1,TRBV18,TRBJ1-4,NA,TGTGCCAGCTCTTGGACAGGCAGGAATGAAAAACTGTTTTTT,CASSWTGRNEKLFF
NA,TRBV6-5,TRBJ1-1,many,TGTGCCAGCAGTTACGACCGCCTAAGGGGCTGGACTGAAGCTTTCTTT,CASSYDRLRGWTEAFF
NA,TRBV25-1,TRBJ1-2,many,TGTGCCAGCAGTGAATATTTTGTCGGCTATGGCTACACCTTC,CASSEYFVGYGYTF
TRBD1,TRBV20-1,TRBJ2-4,many,TGCAGTGCCCCAGACAGGGAAACCTCCTTAAACATTCAGTACTTC,CSAPDRETSLNIQYF
NA,TRBV7-9,TRBJ2-2,NA,TGTGCCAGCCAGGGGCGGCGGAACACCGGGGAGCTGTTTTTT,CASQGRRNTGELFF
NA,TRBV5-1,TRBJ2-1,NA,TGCGCCAGCAGCTTCCGGGGGAAGGATGAGCAGTTCTTC,CASSFRGKDEQFF
TRBD2,TRBV3-1,TRBJ2-5,NA,TGTGCCAGCAGCCAAGATGTCGCGGGGGTGTGGGAGACCCAGTACTTC,CASSQDVAGVWETQYF
NA,TRBV3-1,TRBJ2-4,NA,TGTGCCAGCAGCCAAGAGGGTATTCAGTACTTC,CASSQEGIQYF
TRBD2,TRBV29-1,TRBJ2-7,many,TGCAGCGTTGAAGGGCTAGCGGGGGACTACGAGCAGTACTTC,CSVEGLAGDYEQYF
TRBD1,TRBV28,TRBJ1-1,few,TGTGCCAGCAGTTTATACGGGACAGCTAACACTGAAGCTTTCTTT,CASSLYGTANTEAFF
NA,TRBV11-2,TRBJ1-6,few,TGTGCCAGCAGATTCAACAGGGATTCACCCCTCCACTTT,CASRFNRDSPLHF
NA,TRBV9,TRBJ2-7,NA,TGTGCCAGCAGCGAGGGGGTTGGGGGGGCATACGAGCAGTACTTC,CASSEGVGGAYEQYF
NA,TRBV7-2,TRBJ2-3,few,TGTGCCAGCAGCTCAGGTGACAGGGAGGTAGATACGCAGTATTTT,CASSSGDREVDTQYF
TRBD1,TRBV29-1,TRBJ2-3,few,TGCAGCGGTAGGACAGGAGGCAGTTCAGATACGCAGTATTTT,CSGRTGGSSDTQYF
NA,TRBV20-1,TRBJ2-7,many,TGCAGTGCTCCTAAGGGGGGGGACGAGCAGTACTTC,CSAPKGGDEQYF
NA,TRBV6-1,TRBJ1-6,NA,TGTGCCAGCAGCCCGGACAGTTTGGGGTCACCCCTCCACTTT,CASSPDSLGSPLHF
NA,TRBV7-2,TRBJ2-7,few,TGTGCCAGCAGCTTAAACGGGGCCTCCTACGAGCAGTACTTC,CASSLNGASYEQYF
NA,TRBV6-2/TRBV6-3,TRBJ2-3,few,TGTGCCAGCAGTTACTCGACTTCAAATACGCAGTATTTT,CASSYSTSNTQYF
NA,TRBV7-8,TRBJ1-5,NA,TGTGCCAGCAGCTCCGGGCCCATTGAGCCCCAGCATTTT,CASSSGPIEPQHF
NA,TRBV6-4,TRBJ2-1,many,TGTGCCAGCAGTGACTCGAGGGGGGGCAATGAGCAGTTCTTC,CASSDSRGGNEQFF